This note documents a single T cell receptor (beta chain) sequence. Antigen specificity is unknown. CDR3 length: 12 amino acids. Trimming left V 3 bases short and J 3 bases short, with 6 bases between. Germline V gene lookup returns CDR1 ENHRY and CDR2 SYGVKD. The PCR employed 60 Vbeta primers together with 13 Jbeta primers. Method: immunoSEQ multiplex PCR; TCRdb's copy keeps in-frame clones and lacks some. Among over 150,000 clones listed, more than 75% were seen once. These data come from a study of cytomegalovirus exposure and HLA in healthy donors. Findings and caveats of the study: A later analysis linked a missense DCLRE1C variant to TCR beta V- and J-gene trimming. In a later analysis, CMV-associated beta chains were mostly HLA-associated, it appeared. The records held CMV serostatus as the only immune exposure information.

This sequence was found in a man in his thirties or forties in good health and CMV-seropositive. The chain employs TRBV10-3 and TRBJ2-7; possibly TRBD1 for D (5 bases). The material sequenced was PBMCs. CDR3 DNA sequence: TGTGCCATCAGTGACAGGGACTACGAGCAGTACTTC. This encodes CAISDRDYEQYF.